This T cell receptor beta chain was retrieved from a study of shared clonotypes between healthy human individuals. Study in general: CD4 naive cells filled three plates per donor, CD4 memory three, CD8 naive two and CD8 memory one. General study findings and limits: Generation probabilities of non-shared clonotypes were lower (relative to those shared by all four donors).

Trimming removed 6 bases at V and 3 bases at J, with 12 bases between. Germline V lookup: CDR1 MNHEY, CDR2 SVGAGI. The CDR3 is made up of 15 amino acids. The authors loaded around 190 ng DNA, 30,000 to 35,000 T cell genomes, into sorted-subset replicate PCRs. Clones were sequenced by immunoSEQ multiplex PCR, and TCRdb holds only the in-frame ones, with some missing. This sample yields approximately 98,000 clones, of which about 63% are seen a single time; around 24% belongs to the top ten. To note about this clone: The antigen remains undetermined.

To make CD8 memory, CD45RO+ cells were put together with CCR7-negative CD45RA+ TemRA cells. The V call is TRBV6-5, the J call TRBJ2-6, with D possibly TRBD2 on 5 matching bases. The receptor's source is a woman in her twenties or thirties in good health. Sequenced: memory CD8+ T cells sorted from blood. Stated subset: CD45RO+ cells pooled with CCR7-negative TemRA cells. CDR3 bases: TGTGCCAGCAGCCGTGGAGGTTATGGGGCCAACGTCCTGACTTTC. This codes for CASSRGGYGANVLTF.